This T cell receptor beta chain stems from a study of blood T cell repertoires in COVID-19. Study details: Specimens from acute and convalescent COVID-19 originated in the United States, Italy and Spain. T cells, B-cell-depleted T cells, or PBMCs provided the cDNA or gDNA that served as material.

The CDR3 totals 17 residues. The V end was cut by 4 bases, the J end by 3 bases, with 17 bases between. CDR1 is SGDLS, CDR2 YYNGEE, per germline. As originally analysed: Researchers report that nucleated cell counts were estimated from reference gene primer amplification. This table comes from immunoSEQ multiplex PCR, and its TCRdb copy is limited to in-frame clones, with some not included. V, J and clone size are taken as reported in that table, and D and trimming were inferred from the DNA itself. Among a few hundred thousand clones listed, approximately 81% were seen once. The rearrangement joins TRBV9 to TRBJ1-6, with a tentative D call TRBD1 (5 bases). This clonotype originated in a woman under 30 with acute or convalescent COVID-19. The source material was peripheral blood. This CDR3 reads CASSPRWGRDYNSPLHF. CDR3 coding DNA: TGTGCCAGCAGCCCCCGTTGGGGGAGGGACTATAATTCACCCCTCCACTTT. Based on the CDR3 plus reference TRBV9 and TRBJ1-6, the full variable domain is DSGVTQTPKHLITATGQRVTLRCSPRSGDLSVYWYQQSLDQGLQFLIQYYNGEERAKGNILERFSAQQFPDLHSELNLSSLELGDSALYFCASSPRWGRDYNSPLHFGNGTRLTVT.